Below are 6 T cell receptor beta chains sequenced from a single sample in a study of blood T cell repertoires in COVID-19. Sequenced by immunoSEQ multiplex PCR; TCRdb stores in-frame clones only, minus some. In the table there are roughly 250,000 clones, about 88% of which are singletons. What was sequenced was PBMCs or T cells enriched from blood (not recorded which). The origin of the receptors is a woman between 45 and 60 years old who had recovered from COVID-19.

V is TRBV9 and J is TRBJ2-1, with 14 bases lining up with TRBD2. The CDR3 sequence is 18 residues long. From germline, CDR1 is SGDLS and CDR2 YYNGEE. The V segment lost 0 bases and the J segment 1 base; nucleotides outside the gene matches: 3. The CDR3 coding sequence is TGTGCCAGCAGCGTAGCCGGGACTAGCGGGAGATCCTACAATGAGCAGTTCTTC. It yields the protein CASSVAGTSGRSYNEQFF. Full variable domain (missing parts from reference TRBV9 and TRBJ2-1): DSGVTQTPKHLITATGQRVTLRCSPRSGDLSVYWYQQSLDQGLQFLIQYYNGEERAKGNILERFSAQQFPDLHSELNLSSLELGDSALYFCASSVAGTSGRSYNEQFFGPGTRLTVL.

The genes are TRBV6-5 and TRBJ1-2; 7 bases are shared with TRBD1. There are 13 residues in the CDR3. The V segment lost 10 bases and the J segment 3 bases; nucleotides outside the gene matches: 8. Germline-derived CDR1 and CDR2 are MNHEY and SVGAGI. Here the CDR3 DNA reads TGTGCCACCTTAAGGGGGCGGGACTATGGCTACACCTTC. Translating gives CATLRGRDYGYTF.

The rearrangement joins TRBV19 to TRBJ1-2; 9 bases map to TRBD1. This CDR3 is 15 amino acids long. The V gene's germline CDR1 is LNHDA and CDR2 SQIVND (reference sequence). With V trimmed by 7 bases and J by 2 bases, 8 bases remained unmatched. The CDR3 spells CASTPGTGSNYGYTF. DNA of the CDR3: TGTGCCAGTACCCCAGGGACAGGGTCGAACTATGGCTACACCTTC.

The CDR3 protein is CAWIRVGQENTEAFF. CDR3 bases: TGTGCCTGGATCCGAGTGGGGCAGGAGAACACTGAAGCTTTCTTT. V is TRBV30 and J is TRBJ1-1; D may be TRBD1 (5 bases). Trimming shortened V by 4 bases and J by 1 base, and 16 bases separated the two germline ends. The length of the CDR3 is 15 residues. Germline lookup yields CDR1 GTSNPN and CDR2 SVGIG (reference sequence). The variable domain in full, with the rest retrieved from reference TRBV30 and TRBJ1-1, is SQTIHQWPATLVQPVGSPLSLECTVEGTSNPNLYWYRQAAGRGLQLLFYSVGIGQISSEVPQNLSASRPQDRQFILSSKKLLLSDSGFYLCAWIRVGQENTEAFFGQGTRLTVV.

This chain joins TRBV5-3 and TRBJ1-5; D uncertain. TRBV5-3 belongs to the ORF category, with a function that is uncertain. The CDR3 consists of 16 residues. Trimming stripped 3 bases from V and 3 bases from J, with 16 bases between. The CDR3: CARSSMPGEINQPQHF. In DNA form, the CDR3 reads TGTGCCAGAAGCTCAATGCCCGGGGAAATCAATCAGCCCCAGCATTTT.

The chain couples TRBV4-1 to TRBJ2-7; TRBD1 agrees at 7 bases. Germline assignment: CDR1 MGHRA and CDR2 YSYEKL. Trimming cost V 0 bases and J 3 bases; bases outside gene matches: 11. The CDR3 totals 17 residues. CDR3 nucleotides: TGCGCCAGCAGCCAAGAAGGGACAGCTACCCCTCTCTACGAGCAGTACTTC. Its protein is CASSQEGTATPLYEQYF.